The T cell receptor (beta chain) under discussion was sequenced for a study of shared clonotypes between healthy human individuals. Background on the study: Plates per donor: three CD4 naive, three CD4 memory, two CD8 naive, one CD8 memory.

The repertoire was sequenced with immunoSEQ multiplex PCR; TCRdb's copy has only in-frame clones and lacks some. The data show 1.4 million to 1.5 million clones, roughly 96% seen once. Each donor was a Caucasian adult residing in Nashville, Tennessee. The sequencing sample was made of naive CD4+ T cells sorted from blood. Stated subset: CD45RA+ positively selected. The receptor comes from a man aged 25-40 years in good health.

CDR3 nucleotide sequence: TGTGCCAGCTCACCACTCGGGACAGGGGGGCAGCGTGGGGAGACCCAGTACTTC. Translation gives CASSPLGTGGQRGETQYF. The chain recombines TRBV18 with TRBJ2-5; 11 positions match TRBD1. The CDR3 has 18 residues. J lost 5 bases, V lost 1 base, and 12 bases had no gene match. Per germline, CDR1 KGHSH and CDR2 LQKENI.